This is a list of T cell receptor beta chains from one sample in a study of OX40 agonist ivuxolimab in advanced cancers. Clones were read by immunoSEQ multiplex PCR, and TCRdb kept only the in-frame ones, dropping some. The sample lists approximately 91,000 clones, around nine tenths occurring once. The sample was CD4+ or CD8+ T cells sorted from blood, taken in a trial of the OX40 agonist ivuxolimab. These TCRs come from an adult with an advanced solid tumor such as melanoma, head and neck, liver or kidney cancer. CDR3s include the opening cysteine and the closing phenylalanine or tryptophan. The D gene is left open where the match is weak. Rows give clone size only sometimes, using once, few, many, or a class for an expanded clone.

>TRBJ2-7|.|TRBV18|few
CASSAQGSYEQYF
TGTGCCAGCTCAGCGCAGGGATCCTACGAGCAGTACTTC
>TRBJ1-5|.|TRBV7-9|.
CASSFTDQPQHF
TGTGCCAGCAGCTTTACTGATCAGCCCCAGCATTTT
>TRBJ2-4|.|TRBV12-1|.
CASSFGTSGGQLAKNIQYF
TGTGCCAGCAGCTTTGGAACTAGCGGGGGCCAACTAGCCAAAAACATTCAGTACTTC
>TRBJ2-7|TRBD1|TRBV11-2|.
CASSLDGTAYEQYF
TGTGCCAGCAGCTTAGACGGGACAGCGTACGAGCAGTACTTC
>TRBJ1-3|.|TRBV7-6|.
CASSLEGSGNTIYF
TGTGCCAGCAGCTTAGAGGGGTCTGGAAACACCATATATTTT
>TRBJ2-3|.|TRBV28|.
CASRSGGSQDTQYF
TGTGCCAGCAGGTCGGGGGGCTCACAAGATACGCAGTATTTT
>TRBJ2-7|TRBD1|TRBV5-1|.
CASSLNTGGSNEQYF
TGCGCCAGCAGCTTAAATACAGGGGGGTCTAACGAGCAGTACTTC
>TRBJ1-1|.|TRBV7-3|once
CASSWGGSNTEAFF
TGTGCCAGCAGCTGGGGCGGATCGAACACTGAAGCTTTCTTT
>TRBJ1-2|.|TRBV2|.
CASSEGRADGYTF
TGTGCCAGCAGTGAAGGGAGGGCAGATGGCTACACCTTC
>TRBJ2-7|.|TRBV4-1|.
CASSPVGVYEQYF
TGCGCCAGCAGCCCTGTCGGGGTCTACGAGCAGTACTTC
>TRBJ2-1|TRBD2|TRBV11-3|once
CASSLAGTRPFNEQFF
TGTGCCAGCAGCTTAGCGGGGACTAGACCCTTCAATGAGCAGTTCTTC
>TRBJ2-5|.|TRBV7-2|once
CASSLIGETQYF
TGTGCCAGCAGCTTAATTGGCGAGACCCAGTACTTC
>TRBJ2-5|TRBD2|TRBV9|once
CASSVGGLAGSQETQYF
TGTGCCAGCAGCGTAGGGGGGTTAGCGGGGTCCCAAGAGACCCAGTACTTC
>TRBJ2-7|.|TRBV28|.
CASSLSGDFYEQYF
TGTGCCAGCAGTTTATCGGGGGACTTCTACGAGCAGTACTTC
>TRBJ2-1|TRBD1|TRBV9|.
CASSVRARGNNEQFF
TGTGCCAGCAGCGTAAGAGCCAGGGGGAACAATGAGCAGTTCTTC
>TRBJ2-3|TRBD2|TRBV19|.
CASSKGLVDTQYF
TGTGCCAGTAGTAAGGGACTAGTGGATACGCAGTATTTT
>TRBJ2-3|.|TRBV5-1|.
CASTSGDATDTQYF
TGCGCCAGCACCTCGGGGGATGCCACAGATACGCAGTATTTT
>TRBJ1-1|TRBD1|TRBV18|.
CASSPEGASLGTEAFF
TGTGCCAGCTCACCCGAGGGGGCTTCTTTAGGCACTGAAGCTTTCTTT
>TRBJ1-5|.|TRBV5-1|many
CASSLEGPNQPQHF
TGCGCCAGCAGCTTGGAGGGCCCGAATCAGCCCCAGCATTTT
>TRBJ1-2|.|TRBV7-6|.
CASGDFNYGYTF
TGTGCCAGCGGGGATTTTAACTATGGCTACACCTTC
>TRBJ1-1|.|TRBV2|few
CASSQDNTEAFF
TGTGCCAGCAGCCAAGACAACACTGAAGCTTTCTTT
>TRBJ1-2|TRBD1|TRBV18|once
CASSPGTGGSSGYTF
TGTGCCAGCTCACCAGGGACAGGGGGCTCAAGTGGCTACACCTTC
>TRBJ1-4|.|TRBV5-1|.
CASSQGRVSTNEKLFF
TGCGCCAGCTCTCAGGGACGAGTCTCAACTAATGAAAAACTGTTTTTT
>TRBJ1-2|.|TRBV7-3|once
CASSRDFNYGYTF
TGTGCCAGCTCCAGGGATTTTAACTATGGCTACACCTTC
>TRBJ2-3|.|TRBV27|few
CASSPWQGSDTQYF
TGTGCCAGCAGTCCGTGGCAAGGGTCAGATACGCAGTATTTT
>TRBJ2-7|TRBD1|TRBV5-1|.
CASSLVSFGTGPYEQYF
TGCGCCAGCAGCTTGGTTTCGTTTGGGACAGGACCCTACGAGCAGTACTTC
>TRBJ2-3|.|TRBV7-3|.
CASSLKQNTDTQYF
TGTGCCAGCAGCTTAAAACAGAACACAGATACGCAGTATTTT
>TRBJ1-1|.|TRBV4-1|.
CASSQDRGTEAFF
TGCGCCAGCAGCCAAGATCGGGGTACTGAAGCTTTCTTT
>TRBJ1-2|TRBD1|TRBV5-4|few
CASSLVSGGYGYTF
TGTGCCAGCAGCTTGGTCTCAGGGGGCTATGGCTACACCTTC
>TRBJ1-2|.|TRBV5-5|.
CASSLAVGREYGYTF
TGTGCCAGCAGCTTGGCGGTCGGCAGAGAGTATGGCTACACCTTC
>TRBJ1-1|.|TRBV11-3|.
CASSSKMNTEAFF
TGTGCCAGCAGCTCGAAAATGAACACTGAAGCTTTCTTT
>TRBJ2-2|.|TRBV9|.
CASSVGSVAGLTGELFF
TGTGCCAGCAGCGTAGGATCTGTGGCGGGTTTAACCGGGGAGCTGTTTTTT
>TRBJ2-7|TRBD2|TRBV7-9|.
CASSPWGGVYEQYF
TGTGCCAGCAGCCCGTGGGGGGGGGTCTACGAGCAGTACTTC
>TRBJ1-3|.|TRBV7-2|.
CASSLSGNTIYF
TGTGCCAGCAGCTTGTCTGGAAACACCATATATTTT
>TRBJ1-2|TRBD1|TRBV19|once
CATNWPTGGNGYTF
TGTGCCACAAACTGGCCTACAGGGGGGAATGGCTACACCTTC
>TRBJ2-6|.|TRBV7-3|.
CASSPRAAGANVLTF
TGTGCCAGCAGCCCTAGAGCGGCTGGGGCCAACGTCCTGACTTTC
>TRBJ1-1|.|TRBV7-2|.
CASSLMGGSFF
TGTGCCAGCAGCTTAATGGGGGGGTCTTTCTTT
>TRBJ1-5|TRBD1|TRBV2|.
CASRGQGDQPQHF
TGTGCCAGCAGGGGACAGGGCGACCAGCCCCAGCATTTT
>TRBJ1-2|.|TRBV5-8|once
CASSPRPQGPIYGYTF
TGTGCCAGCAGCCCCCGGCCCCAGGGCCCTATCTATGGCTACACCTTC
>TRBJ2-7|.|TRBV4-1|.
CASSQASVGYEQYF
TGCGCCAGCAGCCAAGCGAGCGTGGGCTACGAGCAGTACTTC
>TRBJ2-3|TRBD2|TRBV7-3|.
CASSLSGGFTDTQYF
TGTGCCAGCAGCTTATCGGGGGGTTTCACAGATACGCAGTATTTT
>TRBJ1-1|.|TRBV7-8|once
CASSYTGGGTEAFF
TGTGCCAGCAGCTATACCGGAGGCGGGACTGAAGCTTTCTTT
>TRBJ2-1|.|TRBV5-1|.
CASSVDYNEQFF
TGCGCCAGCAGCGTCGACTACAATGAGCAGTTCTTC
>TRBJ2-7|.|TRBV15|.
CATSRGWGSGEQYF
TGTGCCACCAGCAGAGGGTGGGGCTCAGGCGAGCAGTACTTC
>TRBJ2-7|TRBD1|TRBV5-8|.
CASSLGQYEQYF
TGTGCCAGCAGTTTGGGACAGTACGAGCAGTACTTC
>TRBJ1-2|TRBD1|TRBV18|.
CASSPRVDGTGPYGYTF
TGTGCCAGCTCACCACGGGTCGATGGGACAGGACCTTATGGCTACACCTTC
>TRBJ2-5|.|TRBV29-1|once
CSVDGQGGSQETQYF
TGCAGCGTTGATGGGCAGGGCGGATCGCAGGAGACCCAGTACTTC
>TRBJ1-4|.|TRBV6-4|.
CASSLGCFQKLFF
TGTGCCAGCAGTCTTGGGTGTTTTCAAAAACTGTTTTTT
>TRBJ1-1|TRBD1|TRBV19|.
CASSMRQGRVPEAFF
TGTGCCAGTAGTATGCGACAGGGGAGAGTCCCTGAAGCTTTCTTT
>TRBJ1-4|TRBD1|TRBV5-8|.
CASSSRGLDREGEKLFF
TGTGCCAGCAGCTCACGAGGCTTGGACAGGGAGGGCGAAAAACTGTTTTTT
>TRBJ1-2|.|TRBV28|.
CASSPLGRNYGYTF
TGTGCCAGCAGTCCTCTAGGGCGAAACTATGGCTACACCTTC
>TRBJ1-5|.|TRBV5-1|.
CASSLSTNQPQHF
TGCGCCAGCAGCTTGAGCACCAATCAGCCCCAGCATTTT
>TRBJ2-7|.|TRBV5-1|.
CASSLRGYYEQYF
TGCGCCAGCAGCTTGCGGGGATACTACGAGCAGTACTTC